Listed here is a single TCR beta chain. Its antigen is still unknown. Sequencing was designed to attain a depth spanning 1 in 200,000 to 1 in 1 million T cells. Produced via immunoSEQ multiplex PCR; TCRdb's table is partial and in-frame only. The sample yields some 300,000 clones, approximately 80% seen once. The entry originates in a study of cytotoxic CD8 clonotypes in ibrutinib-treated CLL. For the study at large: Across samples, productive templates numbered a few hundred thousand and productive rearrangements reached approximately 94,000 on average.

Study-wide results and limits: Clonality correlated strongly with circulating CD8+ T cells and exceeded age-matched healthy donors at baseline.

The length of the CDR3 is 11 residues. V was clipped by 5 bases and J by 5 bases, with 7 bases between them. Germline V gives CDR1 SEHNR, CDR2 FQNEAQ (reference sequence). Source: PBMCs, taken before ibrutinib treatment. The chain employs TRBV7-9 and TRBJ2-7; unclear D gene. This TCR came from a human donor with chronic lymphocytic leukemia. CDR3 region: CASSEGDEQYF. CDR3 sequence (DNA): TGTGCCAGCAGCGAAGGTGACGAGCAGTACTTC.